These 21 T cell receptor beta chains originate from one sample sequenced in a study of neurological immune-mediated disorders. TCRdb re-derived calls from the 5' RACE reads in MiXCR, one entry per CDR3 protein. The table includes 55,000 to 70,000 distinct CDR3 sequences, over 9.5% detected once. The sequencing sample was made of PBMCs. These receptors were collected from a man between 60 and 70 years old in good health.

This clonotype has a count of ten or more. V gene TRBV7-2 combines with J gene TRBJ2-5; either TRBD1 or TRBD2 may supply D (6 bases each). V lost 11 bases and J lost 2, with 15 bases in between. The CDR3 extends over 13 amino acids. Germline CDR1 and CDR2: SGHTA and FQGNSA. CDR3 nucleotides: TGTGCCTCCATCGGGGGCCTTCAAGAGACCCAGTACTTC. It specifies CASIGGLQETQYF.

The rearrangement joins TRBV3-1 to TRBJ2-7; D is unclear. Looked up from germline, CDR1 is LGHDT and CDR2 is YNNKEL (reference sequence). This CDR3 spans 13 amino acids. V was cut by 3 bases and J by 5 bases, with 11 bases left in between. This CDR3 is CASSQTFVDEQYF. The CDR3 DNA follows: TGTGCCAGCAGCCAGACTTTCGTTGACGAGCAGTACTTC.

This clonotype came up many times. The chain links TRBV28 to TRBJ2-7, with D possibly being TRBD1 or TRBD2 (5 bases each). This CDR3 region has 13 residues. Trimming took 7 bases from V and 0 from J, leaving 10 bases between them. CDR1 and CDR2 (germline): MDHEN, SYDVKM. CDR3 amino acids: CASKRGRSYEQYF. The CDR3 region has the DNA TGTGCCAGCAAACGGGGACGCTCCTACGAGCAGTACTTC.

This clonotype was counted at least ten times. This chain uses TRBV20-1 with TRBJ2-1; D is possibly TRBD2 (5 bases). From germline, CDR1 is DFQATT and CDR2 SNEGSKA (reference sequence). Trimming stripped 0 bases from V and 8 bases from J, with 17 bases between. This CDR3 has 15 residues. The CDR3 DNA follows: TGCAGTGCTAGAGATCCCGGGATAGGCCCTCATGAGCAGTTCTTC. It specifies CSARDPGIGPHEQFF.

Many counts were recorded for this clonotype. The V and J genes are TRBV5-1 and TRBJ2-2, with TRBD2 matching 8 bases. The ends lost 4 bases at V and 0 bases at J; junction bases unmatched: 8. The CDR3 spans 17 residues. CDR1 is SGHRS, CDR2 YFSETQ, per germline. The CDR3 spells CASSLDSGTANTGELFF. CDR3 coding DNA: TGCGCCAGCAGCCTCGATAGCGGGACGGCGAACACCGGGGAGCTGTTTTTT.

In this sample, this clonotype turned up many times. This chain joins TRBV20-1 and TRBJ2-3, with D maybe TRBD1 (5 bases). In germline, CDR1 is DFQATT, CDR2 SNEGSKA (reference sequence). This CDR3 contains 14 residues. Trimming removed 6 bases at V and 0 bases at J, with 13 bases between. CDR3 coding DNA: TGCAGTGCCGTCGACAGATCTAGCACAGATACGCAGTATTTT. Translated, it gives CSAVDRSSTDTQYF.

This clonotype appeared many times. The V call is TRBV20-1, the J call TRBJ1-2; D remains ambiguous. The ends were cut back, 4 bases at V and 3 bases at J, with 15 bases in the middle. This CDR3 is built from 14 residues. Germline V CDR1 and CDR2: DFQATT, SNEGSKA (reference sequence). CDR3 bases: TGCAGTGCTAAATCCGAGGGTCTCGACTATGGCTACACCTTC. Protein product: CSAKSEGLDYGYTF.

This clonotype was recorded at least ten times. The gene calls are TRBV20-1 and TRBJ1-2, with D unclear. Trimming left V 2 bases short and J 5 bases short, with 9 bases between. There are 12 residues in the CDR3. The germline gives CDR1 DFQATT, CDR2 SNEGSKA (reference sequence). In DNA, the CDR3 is TGCAGTGCTAGAAGGGCCGAGTATGGCTACACCTTC. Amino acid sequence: CSARRAEYGYTF.

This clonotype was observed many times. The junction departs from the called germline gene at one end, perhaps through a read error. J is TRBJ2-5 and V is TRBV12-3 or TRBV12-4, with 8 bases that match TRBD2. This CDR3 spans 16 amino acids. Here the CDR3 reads CASSPTGGGAQKTQYF. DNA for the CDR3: TGTGCCAGCAGTCCTACCGGGGGGGGGGCCCAAAAGACCCAGTACTTC.

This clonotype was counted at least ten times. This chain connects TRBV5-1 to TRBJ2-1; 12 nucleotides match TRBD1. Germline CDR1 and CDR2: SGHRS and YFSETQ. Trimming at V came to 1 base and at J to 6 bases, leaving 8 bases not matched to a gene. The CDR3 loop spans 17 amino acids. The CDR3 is CASSLFPPGQGANEQFF. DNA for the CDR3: TGCGCCAGCAGCTTGTTCCCCCCGGGACAGGGGGCCAATGAGCAGTTCTTC.

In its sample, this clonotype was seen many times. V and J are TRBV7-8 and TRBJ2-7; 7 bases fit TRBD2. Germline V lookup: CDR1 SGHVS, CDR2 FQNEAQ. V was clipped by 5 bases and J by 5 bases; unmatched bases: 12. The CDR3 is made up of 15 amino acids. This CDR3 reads CASSPFGGSVHEQYF. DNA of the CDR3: TGTGCCAGCAGCCCATTCGGGGGGTCGGTCCACGAGCAGTACTTC.

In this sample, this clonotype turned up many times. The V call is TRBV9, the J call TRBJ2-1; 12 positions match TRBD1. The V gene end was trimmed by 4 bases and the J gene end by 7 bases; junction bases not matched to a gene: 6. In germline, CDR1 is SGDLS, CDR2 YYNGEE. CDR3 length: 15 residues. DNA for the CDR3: TGTGCCAGCAGCCCTACGGGACAGGGGGCTAATGAGCAGTTCTTC. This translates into CASSPTGQGANEQFF. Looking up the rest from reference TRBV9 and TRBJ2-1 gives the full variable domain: DSGVTQTPKHLITATGQRVTLRCSPRSGDLSVYWYQQSLDQGLQFLIQYYNGEERAKGNILERFSAQQFPDLHSELNLSSLELGDSALYFCASSPTGQGANEQFFGPGTRLTVL.

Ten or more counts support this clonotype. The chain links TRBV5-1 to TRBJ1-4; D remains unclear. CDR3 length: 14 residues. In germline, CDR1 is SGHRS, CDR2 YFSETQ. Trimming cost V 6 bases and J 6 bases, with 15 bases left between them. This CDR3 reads CASTPGESDEKLFF. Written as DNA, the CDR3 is TGCGCCAGCACCCCCGGGGAATCGGATGAAAAACTGTTTTTT.

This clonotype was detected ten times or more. CDR3 protein: CASRGLWSYTF. CDR3 DNA: TGTGCCAGCAGGGGACTTTGGAGCTACACCTTC. The chain links TRBV6-2 or TRBV6-3 to TRBJ1-2; D might be TRBD1 (5 bases). The V end was cut by 6 bases, the J end by 9 bases, with 11 bases between. The CDR3 extends over 11 amino acids. Germline V gene sequence: CDR1 MNHEY, CDR2 SVGEGT.

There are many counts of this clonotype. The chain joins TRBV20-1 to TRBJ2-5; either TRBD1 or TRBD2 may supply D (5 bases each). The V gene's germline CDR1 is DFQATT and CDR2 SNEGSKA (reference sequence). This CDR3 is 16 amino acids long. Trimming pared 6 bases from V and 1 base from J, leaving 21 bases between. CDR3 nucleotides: TGCAGTGCACCCGAGGGCAGGGTAGTAAGCCAAGAGACCCAGTACTTC. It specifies CSAPEGRVVSQETQYF.

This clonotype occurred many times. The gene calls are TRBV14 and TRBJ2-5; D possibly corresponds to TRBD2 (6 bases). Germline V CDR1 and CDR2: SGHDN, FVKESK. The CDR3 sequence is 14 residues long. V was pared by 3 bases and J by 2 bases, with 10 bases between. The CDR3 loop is CASSQLGLQETQYF. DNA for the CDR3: TGTGCCAGCAGCCAGCTGGGACTGCAAGAGACCCAGTACTTC.

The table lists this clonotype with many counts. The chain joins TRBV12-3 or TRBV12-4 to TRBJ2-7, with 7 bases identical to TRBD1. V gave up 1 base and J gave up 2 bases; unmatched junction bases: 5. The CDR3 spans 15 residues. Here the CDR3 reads CASSLEEGAAYEQYF. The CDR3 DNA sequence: TGTGCCAGCAGTTTAGAAGAGGGGGCAGCCTACGAGCAGTACTTC.

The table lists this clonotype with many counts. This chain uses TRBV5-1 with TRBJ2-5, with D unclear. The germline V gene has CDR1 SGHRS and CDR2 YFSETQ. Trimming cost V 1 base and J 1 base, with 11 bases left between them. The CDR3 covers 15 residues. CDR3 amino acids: CASSLIPGAQETQYF. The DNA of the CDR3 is TGCGCCAGCAGCTTGATACCCGGCGCCCAAGAGACCCAGTACTTC.

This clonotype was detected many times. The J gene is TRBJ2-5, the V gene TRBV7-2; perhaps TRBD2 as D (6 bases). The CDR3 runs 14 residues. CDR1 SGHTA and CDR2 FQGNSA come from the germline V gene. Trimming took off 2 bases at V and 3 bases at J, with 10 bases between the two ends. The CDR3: CASSLTGGEETQYF. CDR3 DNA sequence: TGTGCCAGCAGCTTAACGGGCGGGGAAGAGACCCAGTACTTC.

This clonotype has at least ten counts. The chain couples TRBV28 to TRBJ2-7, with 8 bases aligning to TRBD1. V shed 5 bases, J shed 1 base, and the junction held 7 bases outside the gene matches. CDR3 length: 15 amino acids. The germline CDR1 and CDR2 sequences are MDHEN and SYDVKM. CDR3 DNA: TGTGCCAGCAGTATACCGGGACAGGCTTCCTACGAGCAGTACTTC. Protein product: CASSIPGQASYEQYF.

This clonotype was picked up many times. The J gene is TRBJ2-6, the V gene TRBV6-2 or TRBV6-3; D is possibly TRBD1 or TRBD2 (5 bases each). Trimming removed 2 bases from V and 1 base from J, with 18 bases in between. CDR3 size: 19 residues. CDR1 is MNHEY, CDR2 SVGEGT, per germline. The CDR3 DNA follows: TGTGCCAGCAGTTACCCTCCCGGGACGGATCATTCTGGGGCCAACGTCCTGACTTTC. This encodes CASSYPPGTDHSGANVLTF.